Detailed here is one T cell receptor beta chain. Antigen unknown. The data belong to a study of read filtering for tumor transcriptome and immune sequencing. For the study at large: Whole-transcriptome libraries were prepared after DNase treatment. IR-seq gave about 3.5 to 10.27 million TCR reads per sample; RNA-seq gave roughly 80 to 1,400.

Study-level points and caveats: Without single-read clonotypes, shared clonotype proportions correlated more between IR-seq and RNA-seq.

The trim removed 2 bases at V and 4 bases at J, leaving 9 bases unmatched. The germline V gene encodes CDR1 SGHRS and CDR2 YFSETQ. CDR3 length: 16 residues. This library used around 400 ng RNA and molecular barcoded adaptors spanning alpha/delta and beta/gamma chains. TCRdb itself ran the reads through MiXCR, one entry per CDR3 protein. Of around 130,000 distinct CDR3 sequences listed, 10% to 15% were seen once; the top ten hold more than 9.5%. This receptor was obtained from a donor at least 40 years old with multiple myeloma. The chain links TRBV5-1 to TRBJ2-7, with TRBD2 matching over 10 bases. What was sequenced was a population of CD138-negative cells sorted from bone marrow. CDR3: CASSLNAGTSVYEQYF. DNA for the CDR3: TGCGCCAGCAGCTTAAACGCCGGGACTAGCGTTTACGAGCAGTACTTC.